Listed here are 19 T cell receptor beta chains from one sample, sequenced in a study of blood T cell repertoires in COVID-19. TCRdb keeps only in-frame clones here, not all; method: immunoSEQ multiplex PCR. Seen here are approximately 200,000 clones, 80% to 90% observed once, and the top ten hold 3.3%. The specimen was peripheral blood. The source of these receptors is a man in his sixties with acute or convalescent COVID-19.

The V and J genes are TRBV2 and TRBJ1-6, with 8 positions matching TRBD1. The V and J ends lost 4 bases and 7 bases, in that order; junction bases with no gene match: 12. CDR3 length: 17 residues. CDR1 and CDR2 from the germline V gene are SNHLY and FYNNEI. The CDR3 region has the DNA TGTGCCAGCAGTGTAATGCAGGGGGCTCTTTTGAATTCACCCCTCCACTTT. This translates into CASSVMQGALLNSPLHF.

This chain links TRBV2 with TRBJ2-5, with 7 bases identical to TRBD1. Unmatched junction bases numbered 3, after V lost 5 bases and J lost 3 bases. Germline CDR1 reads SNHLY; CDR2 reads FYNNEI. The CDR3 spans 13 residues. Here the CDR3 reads CASSIRGKETQYF. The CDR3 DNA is TGTGCCAGCAGTATCAGGGGGAAAGAGACCCAGTACTTC.

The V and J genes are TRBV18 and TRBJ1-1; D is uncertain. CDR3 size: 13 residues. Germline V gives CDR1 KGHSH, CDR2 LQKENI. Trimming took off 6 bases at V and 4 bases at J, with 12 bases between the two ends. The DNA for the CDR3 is TGTGCCAGCTCTGCAGCAGGAACCACTGAAGCTTTCTTT. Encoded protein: CASSAAGTTEAFF.

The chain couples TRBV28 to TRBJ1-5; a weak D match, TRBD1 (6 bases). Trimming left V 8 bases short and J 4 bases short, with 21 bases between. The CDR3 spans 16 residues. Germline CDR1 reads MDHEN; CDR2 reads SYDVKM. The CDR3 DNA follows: TGTGCCAGCTACCAAGGGGGTTCCCCCCCAAATCAGCCCCAGCATTTT. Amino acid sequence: CASYQGGSPPNQPQHF. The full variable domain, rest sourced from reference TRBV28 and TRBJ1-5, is DVKVTQSSRYLVKRTGEKVFLECVQDMDHENMFWYRQDPGLGLRLIYFSYDVKMKEKGDIPEGYSVSREKKERFSLILESASTNQTSMYLCASYQGGSPPNQPQHFGDGTRLSIL.

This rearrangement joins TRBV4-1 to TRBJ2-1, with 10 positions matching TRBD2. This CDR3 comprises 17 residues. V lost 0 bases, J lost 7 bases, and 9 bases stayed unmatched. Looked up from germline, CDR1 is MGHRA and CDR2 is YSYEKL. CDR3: CASSQEAPSGSINEQFF. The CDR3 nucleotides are TGCGCCAGCAGCCAAGAAGCCCCTAGCGGGAGTATTAATGAGCAGTTCTTC.

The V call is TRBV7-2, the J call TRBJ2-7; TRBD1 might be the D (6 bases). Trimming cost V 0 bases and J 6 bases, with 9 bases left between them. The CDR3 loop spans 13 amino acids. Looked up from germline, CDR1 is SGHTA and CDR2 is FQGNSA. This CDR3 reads CASSLAWGREQYF. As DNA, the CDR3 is TGTGCCAGCAGCTTAGCATGGGGGCGCGAGCAGTACTTC.

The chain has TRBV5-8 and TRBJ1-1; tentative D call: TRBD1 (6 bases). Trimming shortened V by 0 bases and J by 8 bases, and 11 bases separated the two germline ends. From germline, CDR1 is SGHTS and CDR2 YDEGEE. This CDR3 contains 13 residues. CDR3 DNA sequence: TGTGCCAGCAGCTTGGGACAGGCCCGGGAAGCTTTCTTT. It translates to CASSLGQAREAFF.

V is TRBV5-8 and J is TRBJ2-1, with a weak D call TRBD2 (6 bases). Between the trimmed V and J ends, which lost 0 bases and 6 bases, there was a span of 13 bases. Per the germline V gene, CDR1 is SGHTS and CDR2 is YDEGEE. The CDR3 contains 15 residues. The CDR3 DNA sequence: TGTGCCAGCAGCTTGGCCCTGGGAGCGGGCAATGAGCAGTTCTTC. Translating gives CASSLALGAGNEQFF. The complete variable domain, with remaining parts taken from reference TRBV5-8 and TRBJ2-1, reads EAGVTQSPTHLIKTRGQQATLRCSPISGHTSVYWYQQALGLGLQFLLWYDEGEERNRGNFPPRFSGRQFPNYSSELNVNALELEDSALYLCASSLALGAGNEQFFGPGTRLTVL.

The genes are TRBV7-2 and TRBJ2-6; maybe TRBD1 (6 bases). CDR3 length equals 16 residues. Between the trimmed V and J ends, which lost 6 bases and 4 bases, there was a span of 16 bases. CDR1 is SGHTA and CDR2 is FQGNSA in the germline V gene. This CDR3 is CASRSTRGSGANVLTF. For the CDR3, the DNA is TGTGCCAGCAGATCCACCAGGGGTTCCGGGGCCAACGTCCTGACTTTC.

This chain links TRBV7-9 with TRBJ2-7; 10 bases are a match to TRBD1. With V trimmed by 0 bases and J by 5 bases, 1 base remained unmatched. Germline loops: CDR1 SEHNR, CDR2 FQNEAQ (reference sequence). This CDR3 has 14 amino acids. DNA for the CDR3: TGTGCCAGCAGCTTAGCCGGGACAGGGGACGAGCAGTACTTC. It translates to CASSLAGTGDEQYF.

The CDR3 DNA is TGTGCCAGCAGGGAGGGACAGGGGGCGTATAATTCACCCCTCCACTTT. It specifies CASREGQGAYNSPLHF. The V and J genes are TRBV2 and TRBJ1-6, with TRBD1 matching over 12 bases. With V trimmed by 6 bases and J by 4 bases, 4 bases remained unmatched. Per germline, CDR1 SNHLY and CDR2 FYNNEI. The CDR3 is 16 residues long.

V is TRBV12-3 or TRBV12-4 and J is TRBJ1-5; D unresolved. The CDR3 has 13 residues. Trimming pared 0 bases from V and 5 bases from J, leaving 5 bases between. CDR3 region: CASSLASDQPQHF. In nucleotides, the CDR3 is TGTGCCAGCAGTTTAGCAAGCGATCAGCCCCAGCATTTT.

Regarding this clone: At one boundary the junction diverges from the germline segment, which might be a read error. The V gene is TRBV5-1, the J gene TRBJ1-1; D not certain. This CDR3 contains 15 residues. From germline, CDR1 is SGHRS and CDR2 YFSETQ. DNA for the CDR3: TGCACCAGCAGCCATTTGTTTGGGCTGGGCACTGAAGCTTTCTTT. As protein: CTSSHLFGLGTEAFF.

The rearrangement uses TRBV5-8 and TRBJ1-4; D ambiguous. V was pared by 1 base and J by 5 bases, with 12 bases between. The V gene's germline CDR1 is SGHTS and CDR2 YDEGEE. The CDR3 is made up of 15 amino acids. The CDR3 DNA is TGTGCCAGCAGCTTGTCCAACAGTCGAAATGAAAAACTGTTTTTT. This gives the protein CASSLSNSRNEKLFF. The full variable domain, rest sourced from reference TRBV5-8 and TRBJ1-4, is EAGVTQSPTHLIKTRGQQATLRCSPISGHTSVYWYQQALGLGLQFLLWYDEGEERNRGNFPPRFSGRQFPNYSSELNVNALELEDSALYLCASSLSNSRNEKLFFGSGTQLSVL.

CDR3 amino acids: CASSQTGTVSYEQYF. The CDR3 nucleotides are TGTGCCAGCAGCCAAACCGGGACAGTCTCCTACGAGCAGTACTTC. V usage is TRBV4-2 and J usage is TRBJ2-7; 7 nucleotides align to TRBD1. In germline, CDR1 is LGHNA, CDR2 YNFKEQ. V was pared by 2 bases and J by 0 bases, with 4 bases of the junction left unmatched. The CDR3 consists of 15 residues.

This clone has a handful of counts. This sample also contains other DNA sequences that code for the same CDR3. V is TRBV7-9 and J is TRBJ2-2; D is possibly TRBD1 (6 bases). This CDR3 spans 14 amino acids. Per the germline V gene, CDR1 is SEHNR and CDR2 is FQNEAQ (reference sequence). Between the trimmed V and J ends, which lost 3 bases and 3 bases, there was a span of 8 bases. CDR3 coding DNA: TGTGCCAGCAGCTTGGCAGGGGACACCGGGGAGCTGTTTTTT. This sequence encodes CASSLAGDTGELFF.

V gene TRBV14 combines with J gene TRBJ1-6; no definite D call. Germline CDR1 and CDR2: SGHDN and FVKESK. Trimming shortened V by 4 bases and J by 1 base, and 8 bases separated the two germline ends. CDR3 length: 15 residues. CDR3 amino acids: CASSLGGSYNSPLHF. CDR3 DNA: TGTGCCAGCAGCCTCGGCGGTTCCTATAATTCACCCCTCCACTTT. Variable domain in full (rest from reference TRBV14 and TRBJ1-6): EAGVTQFPSHSVIEKGQTVTLRCDPISGHDNLYWYRRVMGKEIKFLLHFVKESKQDESGMPNNRFLAERTGGTYSTLKVQPAELEDSGVYFCASSLGGSYNSPLHFGNGTRLTVT.

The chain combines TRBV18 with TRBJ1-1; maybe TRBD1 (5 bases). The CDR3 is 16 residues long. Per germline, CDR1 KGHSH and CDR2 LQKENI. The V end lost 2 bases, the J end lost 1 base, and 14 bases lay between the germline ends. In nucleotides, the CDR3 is TGTGCCAGCTCACCAGCAACGCAGGGCACGAACACTGAAGCTTTCTTT. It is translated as CASSPATQGTNTEAFF.

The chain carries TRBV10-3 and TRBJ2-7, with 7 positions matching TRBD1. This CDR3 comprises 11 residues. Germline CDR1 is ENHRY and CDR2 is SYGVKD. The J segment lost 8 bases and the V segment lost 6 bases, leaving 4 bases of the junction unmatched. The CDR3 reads CAISDRDQQYF. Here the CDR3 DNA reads TGTGCCATCAGCGACAGGGACCAGCAGTACTTC.